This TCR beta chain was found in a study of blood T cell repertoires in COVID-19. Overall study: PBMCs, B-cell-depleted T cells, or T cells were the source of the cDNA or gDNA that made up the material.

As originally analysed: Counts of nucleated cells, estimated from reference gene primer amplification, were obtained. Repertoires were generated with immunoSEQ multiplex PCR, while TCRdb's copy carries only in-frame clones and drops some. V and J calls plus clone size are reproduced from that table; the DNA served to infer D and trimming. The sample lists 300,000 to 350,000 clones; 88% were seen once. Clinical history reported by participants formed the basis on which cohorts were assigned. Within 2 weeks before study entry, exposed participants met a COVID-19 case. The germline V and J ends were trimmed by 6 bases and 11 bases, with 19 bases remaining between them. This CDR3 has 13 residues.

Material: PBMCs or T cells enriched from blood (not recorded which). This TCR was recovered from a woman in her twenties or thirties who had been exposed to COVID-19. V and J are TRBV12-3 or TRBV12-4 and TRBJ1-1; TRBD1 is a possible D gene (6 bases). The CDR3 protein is CASSGQFLQEAFF. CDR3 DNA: TGTGCCAGCAGCGGACAGTTTCTCCAAGAGGCTTTCTTT.